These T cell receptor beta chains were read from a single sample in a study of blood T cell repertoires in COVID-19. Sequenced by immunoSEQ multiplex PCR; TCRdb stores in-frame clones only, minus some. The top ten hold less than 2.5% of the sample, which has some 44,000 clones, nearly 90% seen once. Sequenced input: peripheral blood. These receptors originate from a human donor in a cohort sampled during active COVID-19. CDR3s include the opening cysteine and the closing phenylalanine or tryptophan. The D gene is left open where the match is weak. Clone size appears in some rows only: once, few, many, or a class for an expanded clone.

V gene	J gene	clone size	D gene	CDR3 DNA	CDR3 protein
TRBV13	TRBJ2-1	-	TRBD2	TGTGCCAGCAGCTCGGCGGTAGCGGGGGGGCATGATGAGCAGTTCTTC	CASSSAVAGGHDEQFF
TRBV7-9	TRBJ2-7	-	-	TGTGCCAGCAGCTTAATTCCCGGCAGGGAGGCCTCCTACGAGCAGTACTTC	CASSLIPGREASYEQYF
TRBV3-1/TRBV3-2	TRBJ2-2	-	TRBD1	TGTGCCAGCAGCCAAGGACAGGGCAACACCGGGGAGCTGTTTTTT	CASSQGQGNTGELFF
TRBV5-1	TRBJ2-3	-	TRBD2	TGCGCCAGCAGCCCGGGACTAGCGGGGGGCCCAGTCACAGATACGCAGTATTTT	CASSPGLAGGPVTDTQYF
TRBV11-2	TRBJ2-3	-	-	TGTGCCACCTCCCCTAGGCGGGGAGGCACAGATACGCAGTATTTT	CATSPRRGGTDTQYF
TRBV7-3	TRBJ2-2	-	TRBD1	TGTGCCAGCAGGGAGACAGGGAAGACCGGGGAGCTGTTTTTT	CASRETGKTGELFF
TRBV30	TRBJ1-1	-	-	TGTGCCTGGAGTGTAGAGGGCCAGAACACTGAAGCTTTCTTT	CAWSVEGQNTEAFF
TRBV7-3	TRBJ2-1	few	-	TGTGCCAGCAGCCCTACAGGGTCCAATGAGCAGTTCTTC	CASSPTGSNEQFF
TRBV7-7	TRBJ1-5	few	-	TGTGCTAGCAGCTTATTCCGGCCCCAGCATTTT	CASSLFRPQHF
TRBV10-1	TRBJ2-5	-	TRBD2	TGCGCCAGCAGTGAGTCGACCGGGGGGATAAAGACCCAGTACTTC	CASSESTGGIKTQYF
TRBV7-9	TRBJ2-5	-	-	TGTGCCAGCAGCTTAAACTATGACTGGCCGGGGGAGACCCAGTACTTC	CASSLNYDWPGETQYF
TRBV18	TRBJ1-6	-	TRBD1	TGTGCCAGCTCACCCGGGACAGGGGGATCACCCCTCCACTTT	CASSPGTGGSPLHF
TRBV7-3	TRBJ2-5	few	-	TGTGCCAGCAGCTCGGGTGGGGCCCAAGAGACCCAGTACTTC	CASSSGGAQETQYF
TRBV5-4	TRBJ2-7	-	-	TGTGCCAGCAGCTTGCGGGGAAACTACGAGCAGTACTTC	CASSLRGNYEQYF
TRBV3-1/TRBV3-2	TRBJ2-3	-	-	TGTGCCAGCAGCCAAACTATGGGGGCCGGTCGACAAACGCAGTATTTT	CASSQTMGAGRQTQYF
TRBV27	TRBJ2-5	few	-	TGTGCCAGCAGTCCCCGTACAGGGTTTGGGGAGACCCAGTACTTC	CASSPRTGFGETQYF
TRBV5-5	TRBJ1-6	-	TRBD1	TGTGCCAGCAAAGACCCCGGGACAGGGAATTCACCCCTCCACTTT	CASKDPGTGNSPLHF
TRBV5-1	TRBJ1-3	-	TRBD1	TGCGCCAGCAGCTTGGCCGACAGGGGAGGACTTTCTGGAAACACCATATATTTT	CASSLADRGGLSGNTIYF
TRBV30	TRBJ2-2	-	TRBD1	TGTGCCTGGAGGGCCGGGACAGCGCCCGGGGAGCTGTTTTTT	CAWRAGTAPGELFF
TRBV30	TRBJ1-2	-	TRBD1	TGTGCCTGGAGTGTAAACAGGGGGAACTATGGCTACACCTTC	CAWSVNRGNYGYTF
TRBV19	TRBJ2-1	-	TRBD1	TGTGCCAGTAGCGAGGGGACAGGGGGTTACAATGAGCAGTTCTTC	CASSEGTGGYNEQFF
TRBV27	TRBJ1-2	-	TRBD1	TGTGCCAGCACCCCCACAGGGGGCGACGGCTACACCTTC	CASTPTGGDGYTF
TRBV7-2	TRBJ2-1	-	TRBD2	TGTGCCAGCAGCTTTCGGGCTAGCGGGGGGGTGGAGCAGTTCTTC	CASSFRASGGVEQFF
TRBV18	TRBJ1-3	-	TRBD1	TGTGCCAGCTCACCGAGCCAGGGGGCAGGGGAGACTGGAAACACCATATATTTT	CASSPSQGAGETGNTIYF
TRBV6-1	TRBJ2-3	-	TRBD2	TGTGCCAGCAGTGAAGCCCTAGCGGGGAGAAGCACAGATACGCAGTATTTT	CASSEALAGRSTDTQYF
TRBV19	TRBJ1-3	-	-	TGTGCCAGTAGTATAGGGACAGTTCACTCTGGAAACACCATATATTTT	CASSIGTVHSGNTIYF
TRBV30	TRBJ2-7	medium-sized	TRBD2	TGTGCCTGCCCGGGACTAGCGGGGGGTCACTACGAGCAGTACTTC	CACPGLAGGHYEQYF
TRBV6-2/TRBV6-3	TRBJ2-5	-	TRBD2	TGTGCCAGCAGTCCGGGGAATAGACTAGCGGGGGAAGAGACCCAGTACTTC	CASSPGNRLAGEETQYF
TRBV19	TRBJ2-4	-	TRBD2	TGTGCCAGTAGTATAGACCACGGGGGGGCGGGAGCCAAAAACATTCAGTACTTC	CASSIDHGGAGAKNIQYF
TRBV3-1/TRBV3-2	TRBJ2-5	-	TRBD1	TGTGCCAGCAGCCAATATTATCTAGGACAGGTGGGAGAGACCCAGTACTTC	CASSQYYLGQVGETQYF
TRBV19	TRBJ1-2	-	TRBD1	TGTGCCAGTAGTATCCCCGGGACAGGGAAAAGTGGCTACACCTTC	CASSIPGTGKSGYTF
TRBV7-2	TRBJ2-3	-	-	TGTGCCAGCAGCTTAGCCGGGGTTAGCACAGATACGCAGTATTTT	CASSLAGVSTDTQYF
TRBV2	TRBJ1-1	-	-	TGTGCCAGCAGTGAGGACAGACACACTGAAGCTTTCTTT	CASSEDRHTEAFF
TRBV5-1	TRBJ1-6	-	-	TGCGCCAGCAGCTTGTCCTTCGGGGATTCACCCCTCCACTTT	CASSLSFGDSPLHF
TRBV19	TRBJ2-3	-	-	TGTGCCAGTAGACTGACTCCTACTTTCACAGATACGCAGTATTTT	CASRLTPTFTDTQYF
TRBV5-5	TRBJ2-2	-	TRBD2	TGTGCCAGCAGCTTGTCAGCGGGACTGAACACCGGGGAGCTGTTTTTT	CASSLSAGLNTGELFF
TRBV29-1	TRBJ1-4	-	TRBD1	TGCAGCGTTGATCTGGAGACAGGGACTGAAAAACTGTTTTTT	CSVDLETGTEKLFF
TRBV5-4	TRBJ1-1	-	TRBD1	TGTGCCAGCAGCTTGGCCCCGGGACAGGGTGTGGGTGAAGCTTTCTTT	CASSLAPGQGVGEAFF
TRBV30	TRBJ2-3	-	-	TGTGCCTGGAGTGTACTGGGGGCCCCCACAGATACGCAGTATTTT	CAWSVLGAPTDTQYF
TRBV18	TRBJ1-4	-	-	TGTGCCAGCTCACCCCGGGACACGTATGAAAAACTGTTTTTT	CASSPRDTYEKLFF
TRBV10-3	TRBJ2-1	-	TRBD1	TGTGCCATCAGTCTTGAAGGGACAGGCGGTGAGCAGTTCTTC	CAISLEGTGGEQFF
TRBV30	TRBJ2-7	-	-	TGTGCCTCGGAGGCAGGGGACTACGAGCAGTACTTC	CASEAGDYEQYF
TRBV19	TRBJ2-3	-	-	TGTGCCAGTAGCGATGCGGCTCGCACAGATACGCAGTATTTT	CASSDAARTDTQYF
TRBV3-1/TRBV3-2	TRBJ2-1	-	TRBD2	TGTGCCAGCAGCCAGGGGACTAGCGGGGGGGCCTACAATGAGCAGTTCTTC	CASSQGTSGGAYNEQFF
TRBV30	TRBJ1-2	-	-	TGTGCCTGGAGTACAGGGAATTGGTATGGCTACACCTTC	CAWSTGNWYGYTF
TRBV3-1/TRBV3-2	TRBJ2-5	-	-	TGTGCCAGCAGCCGACCCAGGGAGACCCAGTACTTC	CASSRPRETQYF
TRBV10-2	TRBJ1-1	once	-	TGCGCCAGCAGTGAAGCTGATCCGAGGGAAGCTTTCTTT	CASSEADPREAFF
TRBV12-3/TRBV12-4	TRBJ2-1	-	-	TGTGCCAGCAGTTACAGGGTAAATGAGCAGTTCTTC	CASSYRVNEQFF
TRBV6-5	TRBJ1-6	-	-	TGTGCCAGCAGATCGACAGGTTGGGACTCACCCCTCCACTTT	CASRSTGWDSPLHF
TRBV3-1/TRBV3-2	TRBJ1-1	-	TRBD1	TGTGCCAGCAGCCAAGATTCATTGGGACAGGGTGAAGCTTTCTTT	CASSQDSLGQGEAFF
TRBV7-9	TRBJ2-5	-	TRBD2	TGTGCCAGCAGCTCGCTAGCGGGGGGTGTGGAGACCCAGTACTTC	CASSSLAGGVETQYF